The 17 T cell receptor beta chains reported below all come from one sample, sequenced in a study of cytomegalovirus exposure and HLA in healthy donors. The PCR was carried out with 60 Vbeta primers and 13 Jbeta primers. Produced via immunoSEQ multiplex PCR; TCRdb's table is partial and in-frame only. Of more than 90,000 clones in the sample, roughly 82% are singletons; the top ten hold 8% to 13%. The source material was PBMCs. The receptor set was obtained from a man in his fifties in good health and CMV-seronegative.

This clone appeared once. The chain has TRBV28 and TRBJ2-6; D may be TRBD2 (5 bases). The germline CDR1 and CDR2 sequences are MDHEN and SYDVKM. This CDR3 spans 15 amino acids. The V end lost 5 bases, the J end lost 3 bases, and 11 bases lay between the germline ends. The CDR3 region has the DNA TGTGCCAGCAGTCCCCAGAGGGATGGGGCCAACGTCCTGACTTTC. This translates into CASSPQRDGANVLTF.

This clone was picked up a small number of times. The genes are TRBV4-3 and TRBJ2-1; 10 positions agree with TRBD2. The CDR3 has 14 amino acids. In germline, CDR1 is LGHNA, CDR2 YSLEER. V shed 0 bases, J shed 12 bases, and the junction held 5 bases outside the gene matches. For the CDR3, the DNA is TGCGCCAGCAGCCAAGATAGGGTAGCGGGGGGGCAGTTCTTC. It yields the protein CASSQDRVAGGQFF.

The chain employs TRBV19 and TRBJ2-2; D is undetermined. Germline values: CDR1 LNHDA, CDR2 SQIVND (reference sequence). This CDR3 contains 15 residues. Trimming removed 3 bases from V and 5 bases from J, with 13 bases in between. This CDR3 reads CASSIGSVKTGELFF. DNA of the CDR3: TGTGCCAGTAGTATCGGCAGCGTGAAGACCGGGGAGCTGTTTTTT.

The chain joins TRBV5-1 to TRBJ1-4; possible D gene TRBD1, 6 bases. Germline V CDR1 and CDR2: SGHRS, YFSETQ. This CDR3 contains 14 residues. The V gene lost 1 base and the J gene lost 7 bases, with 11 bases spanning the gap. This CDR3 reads CASSLSGGREKLFF. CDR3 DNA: TGCGCCAGCAGCTTGTCCGGGGGGCGTGAAAAACTGTTTTTT. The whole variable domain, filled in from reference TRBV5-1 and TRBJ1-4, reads KAGVTQTPRYLIKTRGQQVTLSCSPISGHRSVSWYQQTPGQGLQFLFEYFSETQRNKGNFPGRFSGRQFSNSRSEMNVSTLELGDSALYLCASSLSGGREKLFFGSGTQLSVL.

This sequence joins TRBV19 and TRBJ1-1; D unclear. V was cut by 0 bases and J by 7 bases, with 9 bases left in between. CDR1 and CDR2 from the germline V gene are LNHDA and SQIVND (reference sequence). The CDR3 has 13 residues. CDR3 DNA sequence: TGTGCCAGTAGTATAGATCGGGAGGGTGAAGCTTTCTTT. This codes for CASSIDREGEAFF.

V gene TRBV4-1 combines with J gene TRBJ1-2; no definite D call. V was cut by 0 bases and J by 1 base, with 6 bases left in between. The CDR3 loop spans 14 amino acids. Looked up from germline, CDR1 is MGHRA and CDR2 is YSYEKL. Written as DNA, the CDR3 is TGCGCCAGCAGCCAAGATCGGGGTAACTATGGCTACACCTTC. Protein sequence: CASSQDRGNYGYTF.

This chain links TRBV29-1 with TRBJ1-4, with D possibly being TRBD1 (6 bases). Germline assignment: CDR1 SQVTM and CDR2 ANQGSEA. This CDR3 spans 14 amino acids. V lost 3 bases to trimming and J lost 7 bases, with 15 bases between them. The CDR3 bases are TGCAGCGTTGAGCGGCAGGGGAGCGGTGAAAAACTGTTTTTT. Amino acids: CSVERQGSGEKLFF.

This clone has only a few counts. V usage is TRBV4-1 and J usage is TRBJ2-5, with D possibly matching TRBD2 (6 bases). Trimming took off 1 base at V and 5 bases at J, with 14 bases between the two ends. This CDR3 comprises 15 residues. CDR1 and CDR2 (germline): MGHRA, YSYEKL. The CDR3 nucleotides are TGCGCCAGCAGCCAAGGGGCGGGGAGATTGGAGACCCAGTACTTC. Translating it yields CASSQGAGRLETQYF.

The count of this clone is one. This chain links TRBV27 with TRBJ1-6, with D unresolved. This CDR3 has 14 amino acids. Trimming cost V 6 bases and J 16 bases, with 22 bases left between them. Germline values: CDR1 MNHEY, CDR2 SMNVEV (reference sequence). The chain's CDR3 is CASSPPSGSAKLHF. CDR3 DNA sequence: TGTGCCAGCAGCCCACCCTCCGGCAGCGCGAAACTCCACTTT.

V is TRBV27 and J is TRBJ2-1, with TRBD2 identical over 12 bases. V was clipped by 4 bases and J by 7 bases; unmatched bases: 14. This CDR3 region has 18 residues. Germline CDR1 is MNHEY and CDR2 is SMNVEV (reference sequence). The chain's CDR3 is CASSWRPSGGGRSNEQFF. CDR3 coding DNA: TGTGCCAGCAGTTGGCGGCCTAGCGGGGGGGGCCGCAGTAATGAGCAGTTCTTC.

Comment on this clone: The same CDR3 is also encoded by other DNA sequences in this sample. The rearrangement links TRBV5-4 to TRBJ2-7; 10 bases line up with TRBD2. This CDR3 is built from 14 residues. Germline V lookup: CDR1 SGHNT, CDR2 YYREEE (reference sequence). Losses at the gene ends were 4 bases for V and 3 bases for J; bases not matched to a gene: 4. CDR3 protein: CASSPQRGGYEQYF. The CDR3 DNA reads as TGTGCCAGCAGCCCACAGCGGGGGGGCTACGAGCAGTACTTC.

The CDR3 DNA reads as TGTGCCAGCAGTGAACGTTTGAGGGGGCGCTTCATGTCCACTGAAGCTTTCTTT. It translates to CASSERLRGRFMSTEAFF. The chain recombines TRBV2 with TRBJ1-1; 7 bases match TRBD1. Germline V gives CDR1 SNHLY, CDR2 FYNNEI. The CDR3 has 18 amino acids. The trim removed 2 bases at V and 4 bases at J, leaving 16 bases unmatched.

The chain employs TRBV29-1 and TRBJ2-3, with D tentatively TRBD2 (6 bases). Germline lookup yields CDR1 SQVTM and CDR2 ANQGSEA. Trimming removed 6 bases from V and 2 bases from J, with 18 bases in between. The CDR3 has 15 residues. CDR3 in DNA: TGCAGCGTGGGTCCCTCTGGGACTTACACAGATACGCAGTATTTT. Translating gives CSVGPSGTYTDTQYF.

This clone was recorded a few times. This chain's CDR3 is CASRADRAWNTEAFF. CDR3 coding DNA: TGTGCCAGCAGGGCGGACAGGGCTTGGAACACTGAAGCTTTCTTT. The rearrangement joins TRBV6-5 to TRBJ1-1; 8 nucleotides match TRBD1. Germline V gene data show CDR1 as MNHEY and CDR2 as SVGAGI. The CDR3 has 15 residues. V lost 6 bases to trimming and J lost 1 base; unmatched junction nucleotides: 7.

CDR3 nucleotide sequence: TGTGCCAGCAGCGGGGAGGCTAGCAGATACGAGACCCAGTACTTC. Encoded protein: CASSGEASRYETQYF. The gene calls are TRBV9 and TRBJ2-5; TRBD2 is a possible D gene (6 bases). Germline loops: CDR1 SGDLS, CDR2 YYNGEE. The CDR3 sequence is 15 residues long. The germline V and J ends were trimmed by 3 bases and 5 bases, with 17 bases remaining between them.

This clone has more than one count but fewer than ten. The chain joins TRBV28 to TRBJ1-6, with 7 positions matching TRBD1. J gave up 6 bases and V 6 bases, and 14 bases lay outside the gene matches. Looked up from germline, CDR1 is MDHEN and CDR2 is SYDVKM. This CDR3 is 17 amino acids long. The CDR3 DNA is TGTGCCAGCAGCTCCCGATTTGGGACAGCCTTTAATTCACCCCTCCACTTT. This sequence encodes CASSSRFGTAFNSPLHF. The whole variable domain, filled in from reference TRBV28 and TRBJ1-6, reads DVKVTQSSRYLVKRTGEKVFLECVQDMDHENMFWYRQDPGLGLRLIYFSYDVKMKEKGDIPEGYSVSREKKERFSLILESASTNQTSMYLCASSSRFGTAFNSPLHFGNGTRLTVT.

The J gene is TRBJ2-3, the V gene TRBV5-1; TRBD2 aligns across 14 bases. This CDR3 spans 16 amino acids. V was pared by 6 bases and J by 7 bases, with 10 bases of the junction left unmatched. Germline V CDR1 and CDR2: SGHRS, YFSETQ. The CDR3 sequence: CASTNDGTSGRNTQYF. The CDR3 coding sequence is TGCGCCAGCACTAACGACGGGACTAGCGGGAGAAATACGCAGTATTTT. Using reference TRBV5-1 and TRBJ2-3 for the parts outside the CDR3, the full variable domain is KAGVTQTPRYLIKTRGQQVTLSCSPISGHRSVSWYQQTPGQGLQFLFEYFSETQRNKGNFPGRFSGRQFSNSRSEMNVSTLELGDSALYLCASTNDGTSGRNTQYFGPGTRLTVL.